This passage covers 5 T cell receptor beta chains from one sample sequenced in a study of a mutant IDH1 vaccine in newly diagnosed glioma. Profiled with immunoSEQ multiplex PCR; TCRdb holds only in-frame clones, not every one. The table has about 32,000 clones, 60% to 80% seen once. Antigen specificity for these receptors is unknown. Time point of the sample: week 11, during vaccination. A single vaccine dose contained 300 ug of mutant IDH1 20-mer peptide, and topical imiquimod was used with it. The source was PBMCs, collected from a glioma patient whose treatment included an IDH1 peptide vaccine. The receptors stem from a man aged 25-40 years with glioma.

This sequence joins TRBV29-1 and TRBJ2-7; 7 nucleotides agree with TRBD1. Germline CDR1 SQVTM, CDR2 ANQGSEA. The CDR3 length is 12 residues. The V segment lost 1 base and the J segment 9 bases; nucleotides outside the gene matches: 6. CDR3 in amino acids: CSVEARGRRQYF. The CDR3 nucleotides are TGCAGCGTTGAAGCCAGGGGGAGACGGCAGTACTTC.

This clone was seen more than once but under ten times. This chain links TRBV5-1 with TRBJ1-1; D not certain. This CDR3 has 15 amino acids. Trimming stripped 1 base from V and 2 bases from J, with 12 bases between. From germline, CDR1 is SGHRS and CDR2 YFSETQ. This CDR3 reads CASSLIFGVNTEAFF. The CDR3 region has the DNA TGCGCCAGCAGCTTGATCTTCGGGGTCAACACTGAAGCTTTCTTT.

This rearrangement joins TRBV9 to TRBJ1-1; a possible D gene is TRBD1 (5 bases). Trimming shortened V by 0 bases and J by 4 bases, and 19 bases separated the two germline ends. This CDR3 is 17 amino acids long. Germline CDR1 is SGDLS and CDR2 is YYNGEE. CDR3 in DNA: TGTGCCAGCAGCGTAGAAGCGAGCTTAGGCGGGGGCACTGAAGCTTTCTTT. Its protein is CASSVEASLGGGTEAFF. Full variable domain (outside the CDR3, taken from reference TRBV9 and TRBJ1-1): DSGVTQTPKHLITATGQRVTLRCSPRSGDLSVYWYQQSLDQGLQFLIQYYNGEERAKGNILERFSAQQFPDLHSELNLSSLELGDSALYFCASSVEASLGGGTEAFFGQGTRLTVV.

The genes are TRBV19 and TRBJ2-7, with D possibly TRBD1 on 6 matching bases. CDR1 is LNHDA and CDR2 is SQIVND in the germline V gene (reference sequence). V lost 6 bases to trimming and J lost 7 bases, with 16 bases between them. The CDR3 sequence is 13 residues long. The CDR3 DNA follows: TGTGCCAGTAGGGACAGTGGCTCCTTGGAGCAGTACTTC. It encodes CASRDSGSLEQYF.

A few counts support this clone. Written as DNA, the CDR3 is TGTGCCAGCAGCTTGGGAGTAAGGAATCAGCCCCAGCATTTT. Amino acids: CASSLGVRNQPQHF. V usage is TRBV5-4 and J usage is TRBJ1-5; D is ambiguous. The germline V and J ends were trimmed by 0 bases and 4 bases, with 8 bases remaining between them. Germline V CDR1 and CDR2: SGHNT, YYREEE (reference sequence). CDR3 size: 14 residues.